The source of this T cell receptor (beta chain) is a study of blood T cell repertoires in COVID-19. Everyone who took part was roughly 18 to 89 years old, and they came from about two dozen US areas. Clinical history as reported by participants underpinned cohort assignment. The CDR3 consists of 13 residues. V lost 5 bases, J lost 4 bases, and 11 bases lay in between. The V gene's germline CDR1 is MDHEN and CDR2 SYDVKM. Original processing notes: Reference gene primers were amplified, and this amplification served to estimate nucleated cell counts. The data were produced by immunoSEQ multiplex PCR, yet TCRdb's version contains in-frame clones alone and is incomplete. The V and J calls and the clone size are those of that table, but D and trimming were determined from the DNA. The sample gives some 300,000 clones, roughly 86% of which show up once; less than 3% is in the top ten.

The receptor was isolated from a woman aged 45-65 years who had been exposed to COVID-19. Source material: PBMCs or T cells enriched from blood (not recorded which). The chain recombines TRBV28 with TRBJ1-2, with D tentatively TRBD1 (5 bases). CDR3 amino acids: CASSERGRYGYTF. The CDR3 coding sequence is TGTGCCAGCAGTGAAAGGGGCCGCTATGGCTACACCTTC.